This entry describes one TCR beta chain. Its specific antigen is unknown. No qualities accompany the bases; no much larger clone lies one base away. Receptors were amplified or captured by the immunoSEQ multiplex PCR assay. In the paper's pipeline: To diagnose cytomegalovirus status from the catalog of TCR beta chain sequences, a statistical classification framework was built. The immuneACCESS repertoire file appears here via TCRdb, limited to in-frame rearrangements. These files lack a portion of the clones; in checked studies, under half of the deficit traces to unresolved V genes, and the cause of the others is not known. The V and J calls and clone size come from that table; D and trimming were worked out from the DNA. The sample contains about 360,000 clones, approximately 90% of them found a single time. Together, the top ten hold around 0.8% of the sample. The CDR3 measures 15 amino acids from cysteine to phenylalanine. Only the CDR3 DNA stays, 45 bases, in frame from base 1. The germline V gene specifies MGHRA as CDR1 and YSYEKL as CDR2. For this chain, trimming is 4 bases at the V end and 4 bases at the J end, and the number of junction bases without a gene match is 6.

This sample was taken from a study of cytomegalovirus exposure and HLA in healthy donors (dated by TCRdb to 2017 to 2019). At the level of the whole study: According to a later analysis, one platform produced both the 120 validation repertoires and the 730 or so repertoires of the first cohort. Besides the first cohort of about 730 subjects, a separate validation cohort made up of around 120 different subjects was used. The study aimed to test whether cataloging public T cell receptors could reveal signatures of past pathogen exposure. To predict cytomegalovirus infection status, the study brought together high-throughput TCR immunosequencing, statistical association of individual TCRs with disease status, and machine learning. The paper as a whole reports these results and caveats: According to the authors, the approach could potentially be generalized to other disease states and immunological phenotypes. In both the original and validation cohorts, the classifier was reported to diagnose cytomegalovirus status with high specificity and sensitivity. Subsequent analysis determined that TCRs grouped into clusters in the first cohort also showed a tendency toward co-occurrence across the roughly 120 validation repertoires, and roughly 95% of cluster scores exceeded 0. In vitro tests confirmed that a few of the cytomegalovirus-associated TCR beta chains recognize cytomegalovirus antigens. Most TCR sequences were seen in very few donors, while some public TCRs were found in many individuals. A later analysis lacked HLA typing for the validation cohort, so it scored co-occurrence in that cohort across all 120 or so repertoires. The study listed 150 to 200 TCR beta chains as associated with cytomegalovirus.

Donors formed part of the validation cohort, which comprised over a hundred subjects and was distinct from the first cohort of some 700 subjects. This clonotype was sampled from a woman aged 18-29 years in good health and CMV-seronegative. Specimen: PBMCs. Recombination linked TRBV4-1 to TRBJ2-7; 11 nucleotides in the junction match TRBD2. The CDR3 in this case is CASSPSSGRKYEQYF. The sequenced DNA: TGCGCCAGCAGCCCCTCTAGCGGGAGGAAGTACGAGCAGTACTTC.